The clone carrying this TCR beta chain was seen only once. The data were obtained in a study of blood T cells in healthy people across ages. V lost 5 bases to trimming and J lost 5 bases, with 18 bases between them. This CDR3 region has 14 residues. The germline gives CDR1 DFQATT, CDR2 SNEGSKA (reference sequence). With a J-beta primer mix and a sample-barcoded 5' primer, a second PCR ran roughly 6 to 11 cycles. TCRdb fed the 5' RACE reads into MiXCR, producing one record per CDR3 protein. The sample carries about 1,800,000 distinct CDR3 sequences, 28% recorded once. The source of this sequence is a young woman in good health. The sequenced sample consisted of blood. The V gene is TRBV20-1, the J gene TRBJ1-1, with D maybe TRBD1 (6 bases). CDR3 nucleotide sequence: TGCAGTGCTTCCTATGGGGGGGCACGTACTGAAGCTTTCTTT. Translated: CSASYGGARTEAFF.